This is a list of T cell receptor delta chains from one sample in a study of gamma-delta chains in newborns, infants, children. TCRdb reran clone calling via CATT on the reads. The table shows more than 5,000 delta-chain clones, with less than 20% occurring only once. The sequenced sample consisted of blood. All receptors derive from a child who was a newborn, infant or young child, either healthy, febrile or measles-vaccinated (not recorded which). The CDR3 runs from the conserved cysteine through the conserved F or W. D genes are given only for firm matches. Expanded clones are given a class, and other clones once, few, many or no size at all.

>medium-sized|TRDD3|TRDV2|TRDJ1
CACDTEGLGDIADKLIF
TGTGCCTGTGACACCGAAGGCCTGGGGGATATCGCCGATAAACTCATCTTT
>.|.|TRDV1|TRDJ1
CALGELNLPTHWGIPAGGELIF
TGTGCTCTTGGGGAACTTAACCTTCCTACTCACTGGGGGATTCCAGCGGGTGGGGAACTCATCTTT
>few|.|TRDV2|TRDJ3
CACDAVLAIWDTRQMFF
TGTGCCTGTGACGCGGTACTGGCCATCTGGGACACCCGACAGATGTTTTTC
>medium-sized|TRDD3|TRDV1|TRDJ1
CALGEGRGTGVYTDKLIF
TGTGCTCTTGGGGAAGGAAGAGGTACTGGGGTCTACACCGATAAACTCATCTTT
>medium-sized|.|TRDV2|TRDJ1
CACDAWGATDKLIF
TGTGCCTGTGACGCCTGGGGAGCCACCGATAAACTCATCTTT
>few|TRDD3|TRDV2|TRDJ3
CACDHTSLGESSWDTRQMFF
TGTGCCTGTGACCACACGTCCCTGGGGGAGAGCTCCTGGGACACCCGACAGATGTTTTTC
>medium-sized|TRDD3|TRDV2|TRDJ2
CACDPVLGDTLTAQLFF
TGTGCCTGTGACCCAGTACTGGGGGATACTTTGACAGCACAACTCTTCTTT
>few|TRDD3|TRDV2|TRDJ1
CASSDLVLGDTHTDKLIF
TGTGCCTCCTCAGACCTCGTACTGGGGGACACGCACACCGATAAACTCATCTTT
>medium-sized|TRDD3|TRDV2|TRDJ3
CACDTILGVSSWDTRQMFF
TGTGCCTGTGACACCATACTGGGGGTGAGCTCCTGGGACACCCGACAGATGTTTTTC
>few|TRDD3|TRDV2|TRDJ1
CACDPVGGGIKRTDKLIF
TGTGCCTGTGACCCCGTTGGTGGGGGGATAAAACGAACCGATAAACTCATCTTT
>.|TRDD3|TRDV2|TRDJ3
CACDSVLGDTLDTRQMFF
TGTGCCTGTGACTCTGTACTGGGGGATACTTTGGACACCCGACAGATGTTTTTC
>medium-sized|.|TRDV2|TRDJ1
CACDTRRAYTDKLIF
TGTGCCTGTGACACGCGGAGGGCGTACACCGATAAACTCATCTTT